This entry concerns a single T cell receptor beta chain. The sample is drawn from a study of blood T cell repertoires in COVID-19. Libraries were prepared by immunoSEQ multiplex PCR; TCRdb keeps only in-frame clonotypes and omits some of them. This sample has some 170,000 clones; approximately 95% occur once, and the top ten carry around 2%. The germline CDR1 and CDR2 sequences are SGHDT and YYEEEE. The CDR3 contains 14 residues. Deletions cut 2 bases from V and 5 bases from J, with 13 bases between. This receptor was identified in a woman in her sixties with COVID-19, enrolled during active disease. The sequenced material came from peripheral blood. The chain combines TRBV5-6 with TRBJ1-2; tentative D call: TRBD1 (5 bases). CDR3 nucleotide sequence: TGTGCCAGCAGCTTTTTGGGCGGGGGATATGGCTACACCTTC. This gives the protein CASSFLGGGYGYTF.